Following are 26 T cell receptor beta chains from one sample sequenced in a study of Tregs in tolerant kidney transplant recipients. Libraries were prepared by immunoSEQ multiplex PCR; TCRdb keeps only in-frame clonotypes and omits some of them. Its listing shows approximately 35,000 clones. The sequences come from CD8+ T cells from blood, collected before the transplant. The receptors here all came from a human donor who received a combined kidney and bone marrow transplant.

The CDR3 loop reads CASSPPEQFYEQYF. The CDR3 bases that were read are TGTGCCAGCTCACCACCGGAACAGTTCTACGAG. The rearrangement uses TRBV18 and TRBJ2-7; D call uncertain. The read ends 3 residues early relative to the CDR3; the germline J gene fills the gap. Trimming shortened V by 0 bases and J by 3 bases, and 9 bases separated the two germline ends. The CDR3 extends over 14 amino acids. CDR1 KGHSH and CDR2 LQKENI come from the germline V gene.

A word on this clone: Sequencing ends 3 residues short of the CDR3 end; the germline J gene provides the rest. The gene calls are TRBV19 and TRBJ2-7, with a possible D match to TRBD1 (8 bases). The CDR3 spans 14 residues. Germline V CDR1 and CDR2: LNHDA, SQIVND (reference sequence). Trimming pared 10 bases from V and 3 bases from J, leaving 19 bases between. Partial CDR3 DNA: TGTGCCACCGAGTCAGGGGGCGGGAGCTACGAG. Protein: CATESGGGSYE. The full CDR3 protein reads CATESGGGSYEQYF.

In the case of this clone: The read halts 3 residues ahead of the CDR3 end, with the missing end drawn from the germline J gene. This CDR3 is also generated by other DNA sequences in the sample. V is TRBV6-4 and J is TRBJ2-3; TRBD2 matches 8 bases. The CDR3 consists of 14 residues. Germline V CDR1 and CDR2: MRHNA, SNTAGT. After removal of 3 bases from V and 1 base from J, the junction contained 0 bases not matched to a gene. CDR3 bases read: TGTGCCAGCAGTGAGCGGGGGGGCACAGATACG. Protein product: CASSERGGTDT. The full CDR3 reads CASSERGGTDTQYF.

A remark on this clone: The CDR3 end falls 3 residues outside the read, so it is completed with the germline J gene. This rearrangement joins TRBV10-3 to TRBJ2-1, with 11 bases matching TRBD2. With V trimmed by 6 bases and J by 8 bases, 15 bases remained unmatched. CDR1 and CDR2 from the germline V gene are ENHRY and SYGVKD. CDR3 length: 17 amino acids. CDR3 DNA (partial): TGTGCCATCAGCGAGGGGGCTAGCGGGGGGTTTTATGATGAG. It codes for CAISEGASGGFYDE. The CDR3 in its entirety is CAISEGASGGFYDEQFF.

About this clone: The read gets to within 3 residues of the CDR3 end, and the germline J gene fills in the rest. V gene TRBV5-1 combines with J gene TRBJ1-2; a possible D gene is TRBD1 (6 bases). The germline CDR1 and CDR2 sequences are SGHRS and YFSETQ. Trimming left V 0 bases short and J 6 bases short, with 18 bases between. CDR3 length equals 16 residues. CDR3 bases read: TGCGCCAGCAGCTTGGCCACCCCCGGGACACGAGATGGC. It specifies CASSLATPGTRDG. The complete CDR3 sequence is CASSLATPGTRDGYTF.

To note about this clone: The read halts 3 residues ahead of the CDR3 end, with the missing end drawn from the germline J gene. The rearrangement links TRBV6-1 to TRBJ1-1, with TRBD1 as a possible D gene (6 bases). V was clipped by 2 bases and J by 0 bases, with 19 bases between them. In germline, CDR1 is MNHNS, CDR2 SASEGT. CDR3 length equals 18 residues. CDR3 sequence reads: CASSELWSGAPMNTEAFF. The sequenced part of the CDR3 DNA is TGTGCCAGCAGTGAATTGTGGTCAGGGGCACCTATGAACACTGAA.

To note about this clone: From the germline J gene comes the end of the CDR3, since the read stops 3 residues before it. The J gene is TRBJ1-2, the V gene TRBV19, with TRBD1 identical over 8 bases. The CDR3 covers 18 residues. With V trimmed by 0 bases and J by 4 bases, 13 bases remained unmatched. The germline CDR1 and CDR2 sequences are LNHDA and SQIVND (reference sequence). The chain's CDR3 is CASSIDGVYRGSRYGYTF. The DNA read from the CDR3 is TGTGCCAGTAGTATAGACGGGGTTTACAGGGGGTCCCGCTATGGC.

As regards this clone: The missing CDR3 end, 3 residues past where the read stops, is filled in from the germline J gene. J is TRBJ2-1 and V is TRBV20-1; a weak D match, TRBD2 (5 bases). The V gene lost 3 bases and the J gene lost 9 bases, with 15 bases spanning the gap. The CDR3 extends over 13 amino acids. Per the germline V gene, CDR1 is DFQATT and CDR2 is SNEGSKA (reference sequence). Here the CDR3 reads CSARTGASGEQFF. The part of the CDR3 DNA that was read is TGCAGTGCTAGGACGGGTGCGAGCGGTGAG.

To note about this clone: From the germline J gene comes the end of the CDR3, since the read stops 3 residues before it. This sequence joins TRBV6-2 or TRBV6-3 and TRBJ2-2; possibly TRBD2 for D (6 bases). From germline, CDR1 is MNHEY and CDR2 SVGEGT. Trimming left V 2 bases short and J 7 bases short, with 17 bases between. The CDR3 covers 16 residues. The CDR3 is CASSYDFVGGGGELFF. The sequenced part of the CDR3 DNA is TGTGCCAGCAGTTACGATTTCGTCGGGGGAGGCGGGGAG.

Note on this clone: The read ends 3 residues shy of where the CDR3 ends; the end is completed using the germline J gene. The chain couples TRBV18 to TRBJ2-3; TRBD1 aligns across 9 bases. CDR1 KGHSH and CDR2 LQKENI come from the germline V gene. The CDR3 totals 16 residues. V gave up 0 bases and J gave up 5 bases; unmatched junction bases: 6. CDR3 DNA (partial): TGTGCCAGCTCACCACCGGGACAGGGAGTGGGAGATACG. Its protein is CASSPPGQGVGDT. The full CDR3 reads CASSPPGQGVGDTQYF.

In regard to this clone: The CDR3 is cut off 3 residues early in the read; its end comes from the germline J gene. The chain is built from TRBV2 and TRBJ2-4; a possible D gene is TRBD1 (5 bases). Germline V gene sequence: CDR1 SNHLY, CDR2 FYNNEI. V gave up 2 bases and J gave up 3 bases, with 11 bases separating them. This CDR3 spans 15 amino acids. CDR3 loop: CASSESQGIKNIQYF. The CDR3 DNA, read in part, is TGTGCCAGCAGTGAATCCCAGGGAATCAAAAACATT.

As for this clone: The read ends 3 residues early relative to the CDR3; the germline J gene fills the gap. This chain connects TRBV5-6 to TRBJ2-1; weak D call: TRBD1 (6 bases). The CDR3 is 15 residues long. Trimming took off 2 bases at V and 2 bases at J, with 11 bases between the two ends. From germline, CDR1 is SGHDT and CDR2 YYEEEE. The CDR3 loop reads CASSFTTGPYNEQFF. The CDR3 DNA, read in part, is TGTGCCAGCAGCTTTACGACAGGCCCCTACAATGAG.

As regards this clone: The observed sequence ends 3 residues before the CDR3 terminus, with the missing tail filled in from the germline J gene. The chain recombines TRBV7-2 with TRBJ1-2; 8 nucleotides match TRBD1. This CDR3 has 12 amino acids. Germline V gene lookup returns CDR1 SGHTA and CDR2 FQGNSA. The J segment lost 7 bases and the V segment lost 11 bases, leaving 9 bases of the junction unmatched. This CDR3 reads CASTTGESGYTF. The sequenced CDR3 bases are TGTGCCTCGACGACAGGGGAGAGTGGC.

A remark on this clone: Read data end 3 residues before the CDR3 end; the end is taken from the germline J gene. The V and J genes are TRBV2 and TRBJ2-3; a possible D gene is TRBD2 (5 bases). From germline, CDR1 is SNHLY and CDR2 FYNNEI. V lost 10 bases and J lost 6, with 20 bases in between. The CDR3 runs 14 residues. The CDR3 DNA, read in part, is TGTGCCACCCGACCCCCGGGGTACGGGGATACG. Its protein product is CATRPPGYGDT. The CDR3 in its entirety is CATRPPGYGDTQYF.

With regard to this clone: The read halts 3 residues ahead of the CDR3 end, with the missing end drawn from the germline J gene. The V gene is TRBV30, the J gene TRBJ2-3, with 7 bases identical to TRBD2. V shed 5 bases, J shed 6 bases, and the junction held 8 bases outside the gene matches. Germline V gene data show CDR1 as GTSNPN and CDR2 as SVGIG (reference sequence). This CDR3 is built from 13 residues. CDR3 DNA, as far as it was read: TGTGCCTGGGGGCGGACTAGTTCGGATACG. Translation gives CAWGRTSSDT. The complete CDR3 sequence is CAWGRTSSDTQYF.

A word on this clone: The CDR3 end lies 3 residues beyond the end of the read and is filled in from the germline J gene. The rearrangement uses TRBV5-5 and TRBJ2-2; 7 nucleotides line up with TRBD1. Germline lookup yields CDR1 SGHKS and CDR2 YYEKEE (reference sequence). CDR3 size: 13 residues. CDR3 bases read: TGTGCCAGCAGCTTGGCCCCCGGGACAGCG. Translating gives CASSLAPGTA. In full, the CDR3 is CASSLAPGTALFF.

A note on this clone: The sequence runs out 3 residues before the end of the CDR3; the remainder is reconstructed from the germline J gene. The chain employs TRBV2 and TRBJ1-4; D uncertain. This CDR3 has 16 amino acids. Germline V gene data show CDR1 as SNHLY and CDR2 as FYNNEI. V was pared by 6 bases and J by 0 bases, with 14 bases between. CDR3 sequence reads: CASSALASATNEKLFF. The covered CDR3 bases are TGTGCCAGCAGCGCCTTAGCGTCAGCAACTAATGAAAAA. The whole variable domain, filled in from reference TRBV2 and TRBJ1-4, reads EPEVTQTPSHQVTQMGQEVILRCVPISNHLYFYWYRQILGQKVEFLVSFYNNEISEKSEIFDDQFSVERPDGSNFTLKIRSTKLEDSAMYFCASSALASATNEKLFFGSGTQLSVL.

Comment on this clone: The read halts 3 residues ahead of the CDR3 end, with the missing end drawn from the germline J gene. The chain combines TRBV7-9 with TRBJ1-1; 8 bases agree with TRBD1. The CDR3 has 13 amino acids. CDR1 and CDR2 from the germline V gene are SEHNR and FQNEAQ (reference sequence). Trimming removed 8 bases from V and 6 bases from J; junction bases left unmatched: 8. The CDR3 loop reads CASGGQGAAEAFF. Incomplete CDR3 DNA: TGTGCCAGCGGGGGGCAGGGGGCGGCTGAA.

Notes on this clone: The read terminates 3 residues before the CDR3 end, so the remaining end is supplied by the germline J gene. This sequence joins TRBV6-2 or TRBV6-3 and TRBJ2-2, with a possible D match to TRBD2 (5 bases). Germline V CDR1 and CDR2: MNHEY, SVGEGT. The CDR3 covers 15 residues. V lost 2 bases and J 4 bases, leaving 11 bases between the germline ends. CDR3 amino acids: CASSYPLVVTGELFF. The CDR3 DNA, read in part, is TGTGCCAGCAGTTACCCACTAGTAGTCACCGGGGAG.

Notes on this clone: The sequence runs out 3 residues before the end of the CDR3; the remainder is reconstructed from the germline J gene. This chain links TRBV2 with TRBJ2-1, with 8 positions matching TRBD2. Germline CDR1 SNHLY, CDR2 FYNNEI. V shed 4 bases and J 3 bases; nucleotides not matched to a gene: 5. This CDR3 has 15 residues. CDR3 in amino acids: CASSAGLVVYNEQFF. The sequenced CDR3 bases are TGTGCCAGCAGTGCGGGACTAGTCGTCTACAATGAG.

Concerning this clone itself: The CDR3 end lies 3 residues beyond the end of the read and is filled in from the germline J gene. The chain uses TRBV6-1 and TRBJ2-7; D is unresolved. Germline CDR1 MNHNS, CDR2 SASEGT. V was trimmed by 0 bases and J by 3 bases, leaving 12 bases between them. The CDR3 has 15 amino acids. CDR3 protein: CASSEAIVQIYEQYF. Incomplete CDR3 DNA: TGTGCCAGCAGTGAAGCTATAGTACAGATCTACGAG.

CDR3 bases read: TGCAGTGCCAGTGACGGACTCACATCAGATACG. It yields the protein CSASDGLTSDT. Given in full, the CDR3 is CSASDGLTSDTQYF. This chain connects TRBV20-1 to TRBJ2-3; tentative D call: TRBD2 (5 bases). The CDR3 is cut off 3 residues early in the read; its end comes from the germline J gene. The CDR3 extends over 14 amino acids. The germline V and J ends were trimmed by 6 bases and 4 bases, with 17 bases remaining between them. CDR1 DFQATT and CDR2 SNEGSKA come from the germline V gene (reference sequence).

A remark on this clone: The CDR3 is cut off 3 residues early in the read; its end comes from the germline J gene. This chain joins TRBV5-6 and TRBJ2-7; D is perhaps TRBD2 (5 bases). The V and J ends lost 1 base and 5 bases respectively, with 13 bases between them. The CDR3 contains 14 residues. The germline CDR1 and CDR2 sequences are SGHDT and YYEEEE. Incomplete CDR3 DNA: TGTGCCAGCAGCTTGCCCGGGGAAAACAACGAG. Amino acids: CASSLPGENNE. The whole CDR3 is CASSLPGENNEQYF.

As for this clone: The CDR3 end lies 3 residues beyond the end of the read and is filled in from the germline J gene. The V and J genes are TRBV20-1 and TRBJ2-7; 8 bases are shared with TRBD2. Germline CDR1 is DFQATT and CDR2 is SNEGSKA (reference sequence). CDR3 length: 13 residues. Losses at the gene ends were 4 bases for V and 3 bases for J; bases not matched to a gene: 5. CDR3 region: CSATPGTSYEQYF. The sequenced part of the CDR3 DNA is TGCAGTGCTACTCCCGGGACTAGCTACGAG.

The CDR3 bases that were read are TGTGCCAGCTCACCACCCAGGGGTTCTGTCCAGGTC. Encoded protein: CASSPPRGSVQV. The full CDR3 is CASSPPRGSVQVLTF. The chain recombines TRBV18 with TRBJ2-6, with D possibly matching TRBD1 (6 bases). The CDR3 extends 3 residues past the end of the read, so its final part is completed from the germline J gene. This CDR3 region has 15 residues. Germline CDR1 KGHSH, CDR2 LQKENI.

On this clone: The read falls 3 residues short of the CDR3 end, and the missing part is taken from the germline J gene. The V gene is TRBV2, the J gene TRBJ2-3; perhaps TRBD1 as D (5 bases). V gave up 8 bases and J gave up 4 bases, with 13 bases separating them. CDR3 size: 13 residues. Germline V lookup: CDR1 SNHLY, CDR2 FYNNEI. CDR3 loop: CASGAAPADTQYF. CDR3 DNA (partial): TGTGCCAGCGGGGCAGCGCCGGCAGATACG.